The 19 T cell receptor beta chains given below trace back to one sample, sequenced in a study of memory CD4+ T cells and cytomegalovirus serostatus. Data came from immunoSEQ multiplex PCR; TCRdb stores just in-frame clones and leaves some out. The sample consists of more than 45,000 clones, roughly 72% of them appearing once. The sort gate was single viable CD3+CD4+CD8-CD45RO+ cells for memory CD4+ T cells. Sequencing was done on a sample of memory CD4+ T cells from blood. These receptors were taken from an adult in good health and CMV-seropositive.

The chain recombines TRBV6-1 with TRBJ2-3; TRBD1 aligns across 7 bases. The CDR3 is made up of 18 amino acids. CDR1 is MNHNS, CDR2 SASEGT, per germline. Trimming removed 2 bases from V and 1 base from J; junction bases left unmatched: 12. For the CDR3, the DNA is TGTGCCAGCAGTGAATCCGCCTGGACAGGCGACCGCACAGATACGCAGTATTTT. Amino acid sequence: CASSESAWTGDRTDTQYF.

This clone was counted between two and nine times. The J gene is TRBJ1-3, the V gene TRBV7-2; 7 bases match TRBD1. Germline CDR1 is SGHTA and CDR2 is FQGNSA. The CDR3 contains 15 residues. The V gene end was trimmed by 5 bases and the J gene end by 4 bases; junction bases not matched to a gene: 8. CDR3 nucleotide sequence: TGTGCCAGCAGCCCGGACAGGTTGGGAGGAAACACCATATATTTT. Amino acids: CASSPDRLGGNTIYF.

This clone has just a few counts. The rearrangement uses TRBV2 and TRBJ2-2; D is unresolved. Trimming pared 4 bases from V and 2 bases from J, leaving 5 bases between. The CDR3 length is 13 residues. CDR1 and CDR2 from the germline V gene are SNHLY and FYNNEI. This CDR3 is CASSATNTGELFF. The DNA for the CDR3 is TGTGCCAGCAGTGCGACAAACACCGGGGAGCTGTTTTTT.

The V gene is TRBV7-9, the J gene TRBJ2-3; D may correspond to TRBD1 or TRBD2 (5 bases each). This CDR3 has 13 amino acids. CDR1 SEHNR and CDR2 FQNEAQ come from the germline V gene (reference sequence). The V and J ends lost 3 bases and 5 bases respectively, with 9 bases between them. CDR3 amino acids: CASSFGAGDTQYF. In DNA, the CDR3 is TGTGCCAGCAGCTTCGGGGCCGGAGATACGCAGTATTTT.

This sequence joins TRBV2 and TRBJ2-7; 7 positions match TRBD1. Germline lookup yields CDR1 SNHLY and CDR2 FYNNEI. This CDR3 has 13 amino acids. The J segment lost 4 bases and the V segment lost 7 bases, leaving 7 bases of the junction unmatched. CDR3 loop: CASNRDSLYEQYF. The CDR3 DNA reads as TGTGCCAGCAACCGGGACAGCCTTTACGAGCAGTACTTC. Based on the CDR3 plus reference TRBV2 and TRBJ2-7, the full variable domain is EPEVTQTPSHQVTQMGQEVILRCVPISNHLYFYWYRQILGQKVEFLVSFYNNEISEKSEIFDDQFSVERPDGSNFTLKIRSTKLEDSAMYFCASNRDSLYEQYFGPGTRLTVT.

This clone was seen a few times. CDR3 residues: CASSRPRGGEAFF. CDR3 bases: TGTGCCAGCAGCCGTCCCCGGGGTGGTGAAGCTTTCTTT. The V call is TRBV6-5, the J call TRBJ1-1; no definite D call. The V and J ends lost 6 bases and 7 bases respectively, with 15 bases between them. This CDR3 spans 13 amino acids. Germline CDR1 and CDR2: MNHEY and SVGAGI.

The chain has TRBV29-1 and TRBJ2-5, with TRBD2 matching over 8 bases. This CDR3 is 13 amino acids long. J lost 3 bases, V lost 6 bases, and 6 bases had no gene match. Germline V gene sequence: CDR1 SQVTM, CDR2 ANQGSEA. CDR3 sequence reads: CSVDAGLEETQYF. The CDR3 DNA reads TGCAGCGTCGACGCGGGACTAGAAGAGACCCAGTACTTC.

CDR3 in amino acids: CASSYSIGQGYEQYF. CDR3 in DNA: TGTGCCAGCAGTTACTCGATAGGGCAGGGGTACGAGCAGTACTTC. This chain connects TRBV6-6 to TRBJ2-7; possibly TRBD1 for D (6 bases). The CDR3 totals 15 residues. Germline loops: CDR1 MNHNY, CDR2 SVGAGI (reference sequence). Trimming cost V 0 bases and J 4 bases, with 13 bases left between them.

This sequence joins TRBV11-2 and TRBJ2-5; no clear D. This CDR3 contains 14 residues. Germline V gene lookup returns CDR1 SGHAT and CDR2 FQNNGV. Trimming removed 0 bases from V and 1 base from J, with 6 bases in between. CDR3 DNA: TGTGCCAGCAGCTTAGATTGGGTCCAAGAGACCCAGTACTTC. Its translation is CASSLDWVQETQYF.

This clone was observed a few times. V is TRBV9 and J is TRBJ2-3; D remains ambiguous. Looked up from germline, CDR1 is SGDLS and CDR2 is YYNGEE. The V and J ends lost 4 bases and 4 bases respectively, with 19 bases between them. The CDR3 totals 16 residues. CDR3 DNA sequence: TGTGCCAGCAGCCCCCGCGTCTGGGCTAAACCAGATACGCAGTATTTT. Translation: CASSPRVWAKPDTQYF.

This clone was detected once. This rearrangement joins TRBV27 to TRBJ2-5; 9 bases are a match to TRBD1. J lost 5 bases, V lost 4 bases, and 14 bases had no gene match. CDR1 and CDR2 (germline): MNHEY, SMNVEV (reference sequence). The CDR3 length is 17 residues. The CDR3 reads CASSYRDRVRYRETQYF. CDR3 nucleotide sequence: TGTGCCAGCAGTTATCGGGACAGGGTTCGGTACCGGGAGACCCAGTACTTC.

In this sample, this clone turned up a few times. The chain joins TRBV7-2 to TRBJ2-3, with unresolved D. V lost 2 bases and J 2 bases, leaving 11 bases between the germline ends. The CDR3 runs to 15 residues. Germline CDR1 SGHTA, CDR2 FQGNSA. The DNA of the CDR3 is TGTGCCAGCAGCTTAACGTCAGCTGTCACAGATACGCAGTATTTT. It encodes CASSLTSAVTDTQYF.

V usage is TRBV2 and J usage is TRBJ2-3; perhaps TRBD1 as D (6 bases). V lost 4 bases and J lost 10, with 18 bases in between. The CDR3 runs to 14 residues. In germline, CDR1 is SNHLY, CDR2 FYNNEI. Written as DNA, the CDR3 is TGTGCCAGCAGTGTGACAGGTTTTACCATAGCGCAGTATTTT. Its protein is CASSVTGFTIAQYF.

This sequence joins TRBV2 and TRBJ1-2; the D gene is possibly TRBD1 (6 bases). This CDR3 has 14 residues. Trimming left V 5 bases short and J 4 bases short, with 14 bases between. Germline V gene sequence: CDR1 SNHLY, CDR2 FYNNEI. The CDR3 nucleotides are TGTGCCAGCAGTCGAGACAGGTGGGGCTATGGCTACACCTTC. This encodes CASSRDRWGYGYTF.

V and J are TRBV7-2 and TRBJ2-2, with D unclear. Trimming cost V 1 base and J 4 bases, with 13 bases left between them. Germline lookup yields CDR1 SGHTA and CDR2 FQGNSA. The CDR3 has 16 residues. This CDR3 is CASSLVPQFGTGELFF. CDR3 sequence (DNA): TGTGCCAGCAGCTTAGTTCCTCAATTCGGCACCGGGGAGCTGTTTTTT. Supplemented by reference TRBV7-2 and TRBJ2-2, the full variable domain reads GAGVSQSPSNKVTEKGKDVELRCDPISGHTALYWYRQSLGQGLEFLIYFQGNSAPDKSGLPSDRFSAERTGGSVSTLTIQRTQQEDSAVYLCASSLVPQFGTGELFFGEGSRLTVL.

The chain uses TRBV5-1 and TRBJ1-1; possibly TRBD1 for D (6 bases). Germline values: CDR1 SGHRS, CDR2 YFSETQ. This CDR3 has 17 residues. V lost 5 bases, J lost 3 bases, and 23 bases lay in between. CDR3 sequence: CASRLATTGGGDTEAFF. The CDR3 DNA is TGCGCCAGCAGACTGGCCACAACAGGAGGGGGGGACACTGAAGCTTTCTTT.

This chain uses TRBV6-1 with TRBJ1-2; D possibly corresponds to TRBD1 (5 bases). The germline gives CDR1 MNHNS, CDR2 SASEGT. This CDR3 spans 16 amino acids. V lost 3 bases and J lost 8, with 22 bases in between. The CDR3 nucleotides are TGTGCCAGCAGTGACGTACTCCAATTAGGGGTGAGCGGCTACACCTTC. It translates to CASSDVLQLGVSGYTF.

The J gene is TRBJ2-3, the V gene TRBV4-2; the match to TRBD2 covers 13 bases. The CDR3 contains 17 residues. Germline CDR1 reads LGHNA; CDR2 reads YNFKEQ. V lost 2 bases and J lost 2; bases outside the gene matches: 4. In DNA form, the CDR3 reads TGTGCCAGCAGCCAACGACTAGCGGGGGGCCTCACAGATACGCAGTATTTT. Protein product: CASSQRLAGGLTDTQYF.

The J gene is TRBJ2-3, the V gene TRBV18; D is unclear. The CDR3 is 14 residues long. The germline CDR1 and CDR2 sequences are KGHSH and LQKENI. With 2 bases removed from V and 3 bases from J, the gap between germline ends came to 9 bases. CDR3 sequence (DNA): TGTGCCAGCTCACCAGGTGGCCGTACAGATACGCAGTATTTT. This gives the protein CASSPGGRTDTQYF.